These 5 T cell receptor beta chains share one sample of origin, sequenced in a study of radiotherapy plus CTLA-4 blockade in lung cancer. Here immunoSEQ multiplex PCR was the method, and the copy in TCRdb shows in-frame clones only, minus some. Seen here are roughly 88,000 clones, 83% observed once, and the top ten hold 0.65% to 1%. The specimen comprised peripheral blood, sampled from a patient treated with radiotherapy plus ipilimumab. These receptors all come from a human donor with non-small cell lung cancer who had stable disease on radiotherapy plus ipilimumab.

In this sample, this clone turned up a few times. The V and J genes are TRBV12-5 and TRBJ2-1, with 13 nucleotides matching TRBD2. Germline trimming cut 6 bases from V and 12 bases from J; bases unmatched to any gene: 11. CDR1 LGHNT and CDR2 FRNRAP come from the germline V gene. The CDR3 spans 15 residues. CDR3 amino acids: CASGPGTSGAQGQFF. DNA of the CDR3: TGTGCTAGTGGACCAGGGACTAGCGGGGCGCAGGGGCAGTTCTTC.

The V gene is TRBV9, the J gene TRBJ1-1; no clear D. Looked up from germline, CDR1 is SGDLS and CDR2 is YYNGEE. The CDR3 is 15 residues long. V gave up 0 bases and J gave up 0 bases, with 9 bases separating them. In DNA, the CDR3 is TGTGCCAGCAGCGTAGGAGGGAGCTTGAACACTGAAGCTTTCTTT. Translated: CASSVGGSLNTEAFF. Drawing the rest from reference TRBV9 and TRBJ1-1, the complete variable domain is DSGVTQTPKHLITATGQRVTLRCSPRSGDLSVYWYQQSLDQGLQFLIQYYNGEERAKGNILERFSAQQFPDLHSELNLSSLELGDSALYFCASSVGGSLNTEAFFGQGTRLTVV.

This clone has only one observation. The chain uses TRBV11-1 and TRBJ2-1; D may be TRBD1 or TRBD2 (6 bases each). V gave up 5 bases and J gave up 4 bases, with 21 bases separating them. CDR1 SGHAT and CDR2 FQDESV come from the germline V gene (reference sequence). The CDR3 contains 17 residues. CDR3 protein: CASSRTLSGGGYNEQFF. The CDR3 DNA reads TGTGCCAGCAGCCGCACTCTGAGCGGAGGGGGGTACAATGAGCAGTTCTTC.

This chain links TRBV27 with TRBJ2-7, with TRBD1 matching over 9 bases. The trim removed 6 bases at V and 7 bases at J, leaving 10 bases unmatched. The CDR3 runs 14 residues. Germline CDR1 reads MNHEY; CDR2 reads SMNVEV (reference sequence). CDR3 nucleotide sequence: TGTGCCAGCAGGAGACAGGGGGGACCATATGAGCAGTACTTC. It is translated as CASRRQGGPYEQYF.

The genes are TRBV2 and TRBJ2-2; no definite D call. The CDR3 covers 14 residues. The V gene lost 3 bases and the J gene lost 7 bases, with 12 bases spanning the gap. Germline V lookup: CDR1 SNHLY, CDR2 FYNNEI. The CDR3 DNA is TGTGCCAGCAGTGACCCCAGCTCCAGCGGGGAGCTGTTTTTT. Protein product: CASSDPSSSGELFF.